This passage covers 20 T cell receptor beta chains from one sample sequenced in a study of spatial heterogeneity in lung cancer (dated by TCRdb to 2018 to 2020). The protocol used for the library was 5' RACE. The reads were generated on a NextSeq 500. TCRdb trimmed public reads at Q25 via fastp, called clones via MiXCR and kept in-frame beta chains. Every CDR3 protein is listed once, alongside the most common genes and DNA of its rows. In all, the sample holds 35,000 to 55,000 distinct CDR3 sequences, and roughly an eighth of those were seen once. About 60% of the sample rests with the top ten. The sample's time point label is to be understood as: sample taken at primary tumor resection. Without any cell sorting, TCR sequencing was performed on whole RNA extracted either from tumor and nontumor lung tissue or from cryopreserved PBMC samples. The sequencing here drew on PBMCs, taken at surgery. The receptors come from a male donor with early-stage non-small cell lung cancer.

The rearrangement uses TRBV19 and TRBJ1-4; D is ambiguous. Trimming stripped 5 bases from V and 6 bases from J, with 10 bases between. Germline V gives CDR1 LNHDA, CDR2 SQIVND (reference sequence). This CDR3 is 13 amino acids long. CDR3 sequence reads: CASSQSGYEKLFF. For the CDR3, the DNA is TGTGCCAGTAGTCAATCGGGATATGAAAAACTGTTTTTT. Combining the CDR3 with reference TRBV19 and TRBJ1-4 gives the whole variable domain DGGITQSPKYLFRKEGQNVTLSCEQNLNHDAMYWYRQDPGQGLRLIYYSQIVNDFQKGDIAEGYSVSREKKESFPLTVTSAQKNPTAFYLCASSQSGYEKLFFGSGTQLSVL.

Ten or more counts support this clonotype. The chain employs TRBV29-1 and TRBJ2-1; D perhaps matches TRBD2 (6 bases). Per the germline V gene, CDR1 is SQVTM and CDR2 is ANQGSEA. The CDR3 extends over 14 amino acids. V was shortened by 7 bases and J by 5 bases, with 18 bases between the two germline ends. The CDR3 DNA is TGCAGCGCCCGGGGTGTTAGCGGAAACAATGAGCAGTTCTTC. This gives the protein CSARGVSGNNEQFF.

This clonotype was counted at least ten times. This chain connects TRBV5-1 to TRBJ2-1; 14 positions match TRBD2. The germline V gene has CDR1 SGHRS and CDR2 YFSETQ. The CDR3 extends over 15 amino acids. V gave up 4 bases and J gave up 5 bases; unmatched junction bases: 2. CDR3 sequence (DNA): TGCGCCAGCAGCCGGACTAGCGGGAGGAACAATGAGCAGTTCTTC. This codes for CASSRTSGRNNEQFF.

This chain links TRBV2 with TRBJ2-5; no definite D call. From germline, CDR1 is SNHLY and CDR2 FYNNEI. Trimming cost V 2 bases and J 4 bases, with 11 bases left between them. The CDR3 is 14 amino acids. As DNA, the CDR3 is TGTGCCAGCAGTGAAACCCCAAGTCTAGAGACCCAGTACTTC. Amino acid sequence: CASSETPSLETQYF.

This clonotype occurred many times. This chain connects TRBV6-2 or TRBV6-3 to TRBJ2-5, with 10 bases fitting TRBD2. V lost 5 bases to trimming and J lost 4 bases; unmatched junction nucleotides: 7. CDR1 and CDR2 from the germline V gene are MNHEY and SVGEGT. The CDR3 covers 15 residues. In DNA, the CDR3 is TGTGCCAGCAGTCCTCTAGCGGGAGTAAGAGAGACCCAGTACTTC. It encodes CASSPLAGVRETQYF.

The chain couples TRBV12-3 or TRBV12-4 to TRBJ2-1; either TRBD1 or TRBD2 may supply D (5 bases each). The V end was cut by 2 bases, the J end by 8 bases, with 13 bases between. The CDR3 loop spans 14 amino acids. This CDR3 reads CASSLRGVAYEQFF. DNA of the CDR3: TGTGCCAGCAGTTTAAGAGGGGTGGCATATGAGCAGTTCTTC.

This clonotype appeared a few times. The chain couples TRBV5-1 to TRBJ2-3; 8 bases match TRBD2. The CDR3 has 16 amino acids. The V gene's germline CDR1 is SGHRS and CDR2 YFSETQ. J was trimmed by 4 bases and V by 0 bases; bases with no gene match: 7. CDR3 protein: CASSLDTGGAPDTQYF. The CDR3 nucleotides read TGCGCCAGCAGCTTGGACACCGGGGGGGCCCCAGATACGCAGTATTTT. The full variable domain, rest sourced from reference TRBV5-1 and TRBJ2-3, is KAGVTQTPRYLIKTRGQQVTLSCSPISGHRSVSWYQQTPGQGLQFLFEYFSETQRNKGNFPGRFSGRQFSNSRSEMNVSTLELGDSALYLCASSLDTGGAPDTQYFGPGTRLTVL.

The J gene is TRBJ1-2, the V gene TRBV20-1; D is perhaps TRBD1 (6 bases). The length of the CDR3 is 13 residues. Per the germline V gene, CDR1 is DFQATT and CDR2 is SNEGSKA (reference sequence). V was shortened by 6 bases and J by 4 bases, with 15 bases between the two germline ends. The CDR3 reads CSANRDNGYGYTF. The CDR3 bases are TGCAGTGCCAACCGGGACAACGGCTATGGCTACACCTTC.

This clonotype has at least ten counts. The chain uses TRBV4-1 and TRBJ1-5, with a tentative D call TRBD1 (5 bases). CDR1 MGHRA and CDR2 YSYEKL come from the germline V gene. The CDR3 runs to 15 residues. V gave up 1 base and J gave up 1 base, with 8 bases separating them. CDR3 sequence: CASSQVQESNQPQHF. The CDR3 coding sequence is TGCGCCAGCAGCCAAGTACAGGAAAGCAATCAGCCCCAGCATTTT.

This clonotype has ten or more counts. The chain couples TRBV2 to TRBJ1-3; 7 nucleotides align to TRBD1. There are 16 residues in the CDR3. J gave up 0 bases and V 5 bases, and 7 bases lay outside the gene matches. In germline, CDR1 is SNHLY, CDR2 FYNNEI. CDR3 in DNA: TGTGCCAGCAGTCTAGGGACAGCCGTCTCTGGAAACACCATATATTTT. Protein: CASSLGTAVSGNTIYF.

The chain links TRBV15 to TRBJ2-7; no clear D gene. The CDR3 totals 14 residues. Germline-derived CDR1 and CDR2 are LNHNV and YYDKDF (reference sequence). Trimming took off 4 bases at V and 6 bases at J, with 16 bases between the two ends. The CDR3 DNA reads TGTGCCACCAGCAAGGCACCCGTCAGAGGCGAGCAGTACTTC. Translation gives CATSKAPVRGEQYF.

The chain has TRBV10-3 and TRBJ2-5; possibly TRBD2 for D (6 bases). Germline V CDR1 and CDR2: ENHRY, SYGVKD. This CDR3 has 13 residues. The V end was cut by 7 bases, the J end by 1 base, with 10 bases between. CDR3 in DNA: TGTGCCATCATGGGCGGGACCCAAGAGACCCAGTACTTC. Amino acid sequence: CAIMGGTQETQYF.

This clonotype came up a few times. The chain employs TRBV12-3 or TRBV12-4 and TRBJ2-7; 13 bases agree with TRBD2. This CDR3 has 15 amino acids. J was trimmed by 5 bases and V by 5 bases; bases with no gene match: 6. The CDR3: CASSTGLAGSHEQYF. The CDR3 DNA reads as TGTGCCAGCAGTACGGGACTAGCGGGATCCCACGAGCAGTACTTC.

This clonotype appeared many times. V usage is TRBV23-1 and J usage is TRBJ1-5; possibly TRBD1 for D (5 bases). TRBV23-1 is labeled an ORF, and its function is uncertain. Trimming left V 0 bases short and J 5 bases short, with 14 bases between. The CDR3 is 16 amino acids. The CDR3 reads CASSQSSRDLDQPQHF. The CDR3 DNA follows: TGCGCCAGCAGTCAATCCTCCAGGGACTTGGATCAGCCCCAGCATTTT.

This clonotype was counted ten times or more. The chain links TRBV7-8 to TRBJ2-2; 10 bases map to TRBD1. The germline V gene encodes CDR1 SGHVS and CDR2 FQNEAQ. With V trimmed by 1 base and J by 5 bases, 4 bases remained unmatched. This CDR3 has 16 residues. Here the CDR3 reads CASSLVRTGGTGELFF. DNA of the CDR3: TGTGCCAGCAGCTTAGTTCGGACAGGGGGAACCGGGGAGCTGTTTTTT.

This clonotype was detected many times. V and J are TRBV10-3 and TRBJ2-2; 9 bases map to TRBD1. The germline gives CDR1 ENHRY, CDR2 SYGVKD. The CDR3 length is 14 residues. Unmatched junction bases numbered 3, after V lost 6 bases and J lost 4 bases. In nucleotides, the CDR3 is TGTGCCATCAGGGGACAGGGCGGCACCGGGGAGCTGTTTTTT. Translated, it gives CAIRGQGGTGELFF.

This clonotype came up many times. The chain links TRBV2 to TRBJ2-7; 7 positions agree with TRBD1. CDR1 is SNHLY, CDR2 FYNNEI, per germline. Trimming cost V 5 bases and J 2 bases; bases outside gene matches: 6. The CDR3 is made up of 14 amino acids. The CDR3 is CASSRQGTTYEQYF. CDR3 sequence (DNA): TGTGCCAGCAGTAGACAGGGAACCACCTACGAGCAGTACTTC.

The chain uses TRBV4-3 and TRBJ1-6, with a tentative D call TRBD1 (5 bases). V was pared by 1 base and J by 8 bases, with 12 bases between. This CDR3 contains 15 residues. Germline V gene sequence: CDR1 LGHNA, CDR2 YSLEER. The CDR3 region is CASSQAQGTDSPLHF. CDR3 DNA: TGCGCCAGCAGCCAAGCGCAGGGCACGGATTCACCCCTCCACTTT.

This clonotype was seen many times. The chain recombines TRBV28 with TRBJ1-4, with a possible D match to TRBD1 (6 bases). The CDR3 extends over 17 amino acids. Germline V gene lookup returns CDR1 MDHEN and CDR2 SYDVKM. The V end was cut by 5 bases, the J end by 0 bases, with 16 bases between. The CDR3 loop reads CASSPMWGATTNEKLFF. The DNA of the CDR3 is TGTGCCAGCAGTCCGATGTGGGGGGCAACAACTAATGAAAAACTGTTTTTT.

The genes are TRBV15 and TRBJ1-1, with a tentative D call TRBD1 (5 bases). V lost 7 bases to trimming and J lost 9 bases, with 15 bases between them. CDR3 length: 12 amino acids. Germline V lookup: CDR1 LNHNV, CDR2 YYDKDF (reference sequence). CDR3 loop: CATTPEAGKAFF. DNA for the CDR3: TGTGCCACCACCCCCGAGGCAGGGAAAGCTTTCTTT.